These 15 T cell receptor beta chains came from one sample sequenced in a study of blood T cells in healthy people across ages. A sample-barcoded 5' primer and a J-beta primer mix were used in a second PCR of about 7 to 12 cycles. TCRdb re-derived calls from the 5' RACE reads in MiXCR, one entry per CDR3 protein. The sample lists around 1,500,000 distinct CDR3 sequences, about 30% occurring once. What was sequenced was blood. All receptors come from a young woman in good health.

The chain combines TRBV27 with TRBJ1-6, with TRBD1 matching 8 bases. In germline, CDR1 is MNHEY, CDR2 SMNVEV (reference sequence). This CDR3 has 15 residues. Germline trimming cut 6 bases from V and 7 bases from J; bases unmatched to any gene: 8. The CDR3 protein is CASRLSDRVNSPLHF. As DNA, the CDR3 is TGTGCCAGCAGACTCTCGGACAGGGTGAATTCACCCCTCCACTTT.

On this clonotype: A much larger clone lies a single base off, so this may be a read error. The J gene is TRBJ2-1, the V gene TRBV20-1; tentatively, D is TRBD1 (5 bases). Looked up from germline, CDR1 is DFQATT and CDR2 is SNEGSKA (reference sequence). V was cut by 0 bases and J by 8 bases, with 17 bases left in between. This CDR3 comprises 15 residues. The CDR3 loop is CSAREDSLEWDEQFF. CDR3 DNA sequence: TGCAGTGCTAGAGAAGACAGTTTAGAGTGGGATGAGCAGTTCTTC.

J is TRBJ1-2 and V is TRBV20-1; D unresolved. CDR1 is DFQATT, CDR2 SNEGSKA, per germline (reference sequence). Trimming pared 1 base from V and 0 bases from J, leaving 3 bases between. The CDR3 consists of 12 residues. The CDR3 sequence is CSARAANYGYTF. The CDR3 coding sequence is TGCAGTGCTAGAGCGGCTAACTATGGCTACACCTTC.

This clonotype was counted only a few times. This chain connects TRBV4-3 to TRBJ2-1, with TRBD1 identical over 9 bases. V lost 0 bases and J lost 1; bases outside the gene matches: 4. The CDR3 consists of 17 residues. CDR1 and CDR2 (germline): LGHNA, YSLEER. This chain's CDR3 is CASSQDSGQGSYNEQFF. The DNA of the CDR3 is TGCGCCAGCAGCCAAGATTCGGGACAGGGATCCTACAATGAGCAGTTCTTC.

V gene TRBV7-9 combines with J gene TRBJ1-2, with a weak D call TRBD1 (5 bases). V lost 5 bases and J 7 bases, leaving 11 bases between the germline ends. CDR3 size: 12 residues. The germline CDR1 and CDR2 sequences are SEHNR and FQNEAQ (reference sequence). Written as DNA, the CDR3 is TGTGCCAGCAGCCTCGGGACTCCTGGCTACACCTTC. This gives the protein CASSLGTPGYTF.

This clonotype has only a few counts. The CDR3 coding sequence is TGTGCCAGCAGCCGCCGGGGGGCTTCCTACGAGCAGTACTTC. Encoded protein: CASSRRGASYEQYF. The chain couples TRBV9 to TRBJ2-7, with D tentatively TRBD2 (7 bases). V shed 4 bases and J shed 1 base, with 12 bases lying between them. The V gene's germline CDR1 is SGDLS and CDR2 YYNGEE. The CDR3 contains 14 residues. Variable domain in full (rest from reference TRBV9 and TRBJ2-7): DSGVTQTPKHLITATGQRVTLRCSPRSGDLSVYWYQQSLDQGLQFLIQYYNGEERAKGNILERFSAQQFPDLHSELNLSSLELGDSALYFCASSRRGASYEQYFGPGTRLTVT.

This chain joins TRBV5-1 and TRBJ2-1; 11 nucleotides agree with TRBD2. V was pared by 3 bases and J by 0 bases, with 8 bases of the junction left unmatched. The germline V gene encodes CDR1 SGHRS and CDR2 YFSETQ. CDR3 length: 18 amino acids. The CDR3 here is CASSSPPGLAVSYNEQFF. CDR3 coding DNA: TGCGCCAGCAGCTCTCCTCCGGGACTAGCGGTCTCCTACAATGAGCAGTTCTTC.

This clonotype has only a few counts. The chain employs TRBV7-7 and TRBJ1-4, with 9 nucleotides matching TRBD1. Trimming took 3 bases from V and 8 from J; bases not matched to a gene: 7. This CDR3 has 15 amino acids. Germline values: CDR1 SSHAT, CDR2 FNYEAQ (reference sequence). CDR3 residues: CASSFGTGNEEKLFF. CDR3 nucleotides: TGTGCCAGCAGCTTCGGGACAGGGAACGAGGAAAAACTGTTTTTT.

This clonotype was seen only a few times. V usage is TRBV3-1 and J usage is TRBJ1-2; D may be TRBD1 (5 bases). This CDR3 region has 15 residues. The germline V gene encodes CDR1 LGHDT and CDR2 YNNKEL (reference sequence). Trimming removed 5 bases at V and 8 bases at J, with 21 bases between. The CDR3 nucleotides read TGTGCCAGCAGCGAGGGGACCGCGTATGGGGGAGGCTACACCTTC. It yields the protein CASSEGTAYGGGYTF.

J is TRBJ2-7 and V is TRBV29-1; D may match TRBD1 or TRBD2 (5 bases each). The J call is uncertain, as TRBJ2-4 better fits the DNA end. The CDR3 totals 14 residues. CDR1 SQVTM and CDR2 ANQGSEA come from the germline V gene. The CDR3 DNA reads TGCAGCGCACACAACCGGGACGGGAAAAACATTCAGTACTTC. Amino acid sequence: CSAHNRDGKNIQYF.

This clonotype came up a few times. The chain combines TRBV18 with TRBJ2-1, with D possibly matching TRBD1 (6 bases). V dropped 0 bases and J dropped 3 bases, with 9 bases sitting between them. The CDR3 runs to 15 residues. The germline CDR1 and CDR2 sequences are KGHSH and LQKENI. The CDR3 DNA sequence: TGTGCCAGCTCACCACCGAGGACAGTCTACAATGAGCAGTTCTTC. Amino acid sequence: CASSPPRTVYNEQFF.

The CDR3 nucleotides are TGTGCCAGCAGCCTGGGTCCCTCTCGGAGGGCCCAGTACTTC. Translation gives CASSLGPSRRAQYF. The rearrangement links TRBV7-9 to TRBJ2-7; perhaps TRBD2 as D (6 bases). Trimming cost V 5 bases and J 10 bases, with 21 bases left between them. The germline V gene has CDR1 SEHNR and CDR2 FQNEAQ (reference sequence). This CDR3 has 14 residues.

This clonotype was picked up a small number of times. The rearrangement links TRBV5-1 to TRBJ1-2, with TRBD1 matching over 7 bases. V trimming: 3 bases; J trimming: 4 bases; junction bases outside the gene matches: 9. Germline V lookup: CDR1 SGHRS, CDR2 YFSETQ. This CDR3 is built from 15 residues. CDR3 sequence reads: CASSSQGETLYGYTF. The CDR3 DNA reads TGCGCCAGCAGCTCCCAGGGGGAGACTCTCTATGGCTACACCTTC.

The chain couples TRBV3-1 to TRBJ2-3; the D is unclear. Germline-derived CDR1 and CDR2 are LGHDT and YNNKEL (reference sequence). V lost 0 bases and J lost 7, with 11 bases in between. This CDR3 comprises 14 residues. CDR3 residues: CASSQDIDFHTQYF. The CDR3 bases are TGTGCCAGCAGCCAAGATATCGACTTCCATACGCAGTATTTT.

The CDR3 is CSASTGGAQETQYF. The CDR3 nucleotides are TGCAGTGCTTCTACGGGGGGGGCCCAAGAGACCCAGTACTTC. The chain uses TRBV20-1 and TRBJ2-5, with 8 bases that match TRBD2. Germline CDR1 reads DFQATT; CDR2 reads SNEGSKA (reference sequence). The junction had 6 bases not matched to a gene; V was cut back by 5 bases and J by 1 base. This CDR3 has 14 amino acids.